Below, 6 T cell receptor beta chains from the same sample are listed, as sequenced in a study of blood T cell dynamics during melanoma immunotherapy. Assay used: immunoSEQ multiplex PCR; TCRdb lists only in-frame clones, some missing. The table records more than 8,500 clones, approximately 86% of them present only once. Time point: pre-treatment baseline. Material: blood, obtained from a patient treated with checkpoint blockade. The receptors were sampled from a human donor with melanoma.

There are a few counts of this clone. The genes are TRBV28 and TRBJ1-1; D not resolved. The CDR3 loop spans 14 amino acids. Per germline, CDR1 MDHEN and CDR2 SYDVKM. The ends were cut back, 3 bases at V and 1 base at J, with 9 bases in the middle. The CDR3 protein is CASSLGIGNTEAFF. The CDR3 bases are TGTGCCAGCAGTTTGGGTATAGGGAACACTGAAGCTTTCTTT. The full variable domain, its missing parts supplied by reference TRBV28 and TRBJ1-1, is DVKVTQSSRYLVKRTGEKVFLECVQDMDHENMFWYRQDPGLGLRLIYFSYDVKMKEKGDIPEGYSVSREKKERFSLILESASTNQTSMYLCASSLGIGNTEAFFGQGTRLTVV.

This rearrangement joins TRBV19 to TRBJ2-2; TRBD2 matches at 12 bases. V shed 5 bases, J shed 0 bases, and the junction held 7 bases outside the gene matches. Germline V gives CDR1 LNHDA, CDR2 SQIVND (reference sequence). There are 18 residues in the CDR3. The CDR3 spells CASSPRLAGVSNTGELFF. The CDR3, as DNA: TGTGCCAGTAGTCCCCGACTAGCGGGGGTGTCGAACACCGGGGAGCTGTTTTTT.

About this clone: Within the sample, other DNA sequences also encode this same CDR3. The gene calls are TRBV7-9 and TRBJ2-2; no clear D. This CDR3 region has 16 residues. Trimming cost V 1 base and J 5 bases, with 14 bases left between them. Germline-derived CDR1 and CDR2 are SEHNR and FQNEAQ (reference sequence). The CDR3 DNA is TGTGCCAGCAGCTTAGAGGGCCCCTTATATACCGGGGAGCTGTTTTTT. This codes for CASSLEGPLYTGELFF.

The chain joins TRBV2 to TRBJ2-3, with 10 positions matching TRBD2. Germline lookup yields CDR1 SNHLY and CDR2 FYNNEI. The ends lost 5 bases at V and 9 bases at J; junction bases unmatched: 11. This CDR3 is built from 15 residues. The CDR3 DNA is TGTGCCAGCAGTCTAGCGGGGGACCGGTCGGGGACGCAGTATTTT. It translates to CASSLAGDRSGTQYF.

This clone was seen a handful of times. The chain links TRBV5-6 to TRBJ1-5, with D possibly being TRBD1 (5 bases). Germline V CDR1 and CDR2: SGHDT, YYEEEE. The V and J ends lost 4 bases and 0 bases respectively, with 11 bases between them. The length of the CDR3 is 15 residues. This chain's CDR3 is CASSAGRNSNQPQHF. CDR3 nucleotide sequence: TGTGCCAGCAGCGCGGGACGAAATAGCAATCAGCCCCAGCATTTT.

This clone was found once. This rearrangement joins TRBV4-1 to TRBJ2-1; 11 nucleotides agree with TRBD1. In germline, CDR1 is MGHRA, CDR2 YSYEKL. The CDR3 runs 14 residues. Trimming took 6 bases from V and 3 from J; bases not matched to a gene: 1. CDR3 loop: CASRGTGGYNEQFF. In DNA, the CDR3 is TGCGCCAGCAGAGGGACAGGGGGCTACAATGAGCAGTTCTTC.